There are a few counts of the clone carrying this T cell receptor (beta chain). From germline, CDR1 is KGHSH and CDR2 LQKENI. The CDR3 sequence is 14 residues long. Trimming cost V 3 bases and J 8 bases; bases outside gene matches: 5. Amplification yielded TCR beta CDR3 regions, with RNA transcripts as the source. Using the HTBI primer set, a first-round RT-PCR was run on the TCR CDR3. TCRdb called the multiplex PCR reads again in MiXCR, with one record for every CDR3 protein. The sample contains around 620,000 distinct CDR3 sequences, roughly 16% of which appear only once. This sample is part of a study of T cells in Graves' hyperthyroidism and ophthalmopathy.

Source material: blood. This chain connects TRBV18 to TRBJ2-2, with 8 bases that match TRBD2. The sequence derives from a woman in her twenties or thirties with Graves' hyperthyroidism. The CDR3 is CASSPIAGTGELFF. The CDR3 DNA follows: TGTGCCAGCTCACCGATAGCGGGAACTGGGGAGCTGTTTTTT.